These 17 T cell receptor beta chains originate from one sample sequenced in a study of PD-1 blockade in classical Hodgkin lymphoma. Clones were read by immunoSEQ multiplex PCR, and TCRdb kept only the in-frame ones, dropping some. The sample carries about 41,000 clones, approximately 70% recorded once. Time point indicated: cycle 4 day 1 (C4D1), after six to seven weeks of nivolumab. Relapse was seen in all patients after autologous stem cell transplantation, and brentuximab vedotin exposure was variable. Source: peripheral blood mononuclear cells (PBMCs), taken before the fourth cycle of nivolumab. Receptor source: a human donor with classical Hodgkin lymphoma.

The chain is built from TRBV9 and TRBJ2-1; D remains ambiguous. Germline assignment: CDR1 SGDLS and CDR2 YYNGEE. V dropped 3 bases and J dropped 0 bases, with 4 bases sitting between them. The CDR3 extends over 13 amino acids. The CDR3 reads CASSGGSYNEQFF. The CDR3 region has the DNA TGTGCCAGCAGCGGGGGCTCCTACAATGAGCAGTTCTTC.

V and J are TRBV5-4 and TRBJ1-2, with 11 bases identical to TRBD1. The CDR3 consists of 14 residues. The ends lost 3 bases at V and 3 bases at J; junction bases unmatched: 1. Germline V CDR1 and CDR2: SGHNT, YYREEE (reference sequence). Written as DNA, the CDR3 is TGTGCCAGCAGCTGGGACAGGGGGTACTATGGCTACACCTTC. Translating it yields CASSWDRGYYGYTF.

CDR3 amino acids: CASSEAMTDYYEQYF. DNA for the CDR3: TGTGCCAGCAGTGAAGCTATGACAGATTACTACGAGCAGTACTTC. The J gene is TRBJ2-7, the V gene TRBV6-1; tentative D call: TRBD1 (5 bases). This CDR3 contains 15 residues. The germline V gene has CDR1 MNHNS and CDR2 SASEGT. V lost 0 bases, J lost 3 bases, and 12 bases lay in between.

This clone was seen a single time. The genes are TRBV30 and TRBJ2-7; D perhaps matches TRBD2 (6 bases). Trimming took off 2 bases at V and 2 bases at J, with 7 bases between the two ends. Germline V gives CDR1 GTSNPN, CDR2 SVGIG (reference sequence). The CDR3 is 12 amino acids. The DNA for the CDR3 is TGTGCCTGGAGTCCGGGGGCCTACGAGCAGTACTTC. Protein: CAWSPGAYEQYF. The whole variable domain, remainder taken from reference TRBV30 and TRBJ2-7, is SQTIHQWPATLVQPVGSPLSLECTVEGTSNPNLYWYRQAAGRGLQLLFYSVGIGQISSEVPQNLSASRPQDRQFILSSKKLLLSDSGFYLCAWSPGAYEQYFGPGTRLTVT.

CDR3 bases: TGTGCCAGCAGCCCACCCGGGGGGGGGAGGAGGACTGAAGCTTTCTTT. Translating gives CASSPPGGGRRTEAFF. The chain links TRBV9 to TRBJ1-1; perhaps TRBD1 as D (5 bases). This CDR3 has 16 amino acids. Between the trimmed V and J ends, which lost 4 bases and 5 bases, there was a span of 21 bases. From germline, CDR1 is SGDLS and CDR2 YYNGEE.

The chain links TRBV4-1 to TRBJ2-7, with D unclear. This CDR3 region has 15 residues. Germline values: CDR1 MGHRA, CDR2 YSYEKL. The V and J ends lost 6 bases and 6 bases respectively, with 21 bases between them. This CDR3 reads CASSRTVALNSEQYF. CDR3 coding DNA: TGCGCCAGCAGTCGTACAGTGGCCTTGAACTCCGAGCAGTACTTC.

The gene calls are TRBV4-1 and TRBJ2-7, with no clear D. Germline lookup yields CDR1 MGHRA and CDR2 YSYEKL. Trimming took 1 base from V and 3 from J, leaving 7 bases between them. CDR3 length: 13 amino acids. The CDR3 is CASSQVGYYEQYF. The CDR3 DNA sequence: TGCGCCAGCAGCCAAGTTGGATACTACGAGCAGTACTTC.

To note about this clone: This likely reflects a read error, since a far larger clone is one base away. The V and J genes are TRBV7-2 and TRBJ2-7, with 8 nucleotides matching TRBD1. This CDR3 is 13 amino acids long. Germline trimming cut 2 bases from V and 3 bases from J; bases unmatched to any gene: 0. The V gene's germline CDR1 is SGHTA and CDR2 FQGNSA. The CDR3 protein is CASSLTGGYEQYF. The CDR3 nucleotides read TGTGCCAGCAGCTTAACAGGGGGCTACGAGCAGTACTTC.

The genes are TRBV6-5 and TRBJ1-1, with a tentative D call TRBD1 (6 bases). Germline V gene data show CDR1 as MNHEY and CDR2 as SVGAGI. V was trimmed by 7 bases and J by 1 base, leaving 13 bases between them. This CDR3 region has 14 residues. The CDR3, as DNA: TGTGCCAGCACTGCGGACAGCCCGAACACTGAAGCTTTCTTT. It is translated as CASTADSPNTEAFF.

The chain is built from TRBV15 and TRBJ1-4; TRBD1 might be the D (5 bases). Germline CDR1 LNHNV, CDR2 YYDKDF (reference sequence). The CDR3 is made up of 16 amino acids. V was clipped by 4 bases and J by 8 bases, with 20 bases between them. The CDR3, as DNA: TGTGCCACCAGCACCCACGGGGGGGTTCGAGGAGAAAAACTGTTTTTT. It translates to CATSTHGGVRGEKLFF. Complete variable domain (other parts from reference TRBV15 and TRBJ1-4): DAMVIQNPRYQVTQFGKPVTLSCSQTLNHNVMYWYQQKSSQAPKLLFHYYDKDFNNEADTPDNFQSRRPNTSFCFLDIRSPGLGDTAMYLCATSTHGGVRGEKLFFGSGTQLSVL.

V gene TRBV7-6 combines with J gene TRBJ1-2; 10 positions agree with TRBD1. Germline V lookup: CDR1 SGHVS, CDR2 FNYEAQ. This CDR3 has 13 residues. Losses at the gene ends were 5 bases for V and 6 bases for J; bases not matched to a gene: 3. The chain's CDR3 is CASSPTGGDGYTF. The CDR3 DNA sequence: TGTGCCAGCAGCCCGACAGGGGGCGATGGCTACACCTTC.

The chain has TRBV4-2 and TRBJ2-1, with a possible D match to TRBD2 (6 bases). V was trimmed by 0 bases and J by 3 bases, leaving 15 bases between them. The CDR3 length is 17 residues. Per the germline V gene, CDR1 is LGHNA and CDR2 is YNFKEQ. CDR3 coding DNA: TGTGCCAGCAGCCAAGAGGGGGGAGCGGCCGACTACAATGAGCAGTTCTTC. Amino acid sequence: CASSQEGGAADYNEQFF.

The chain joins TRBV30 to TRBJ2-1; TRBD2 might be the D (6 bases). With 4 bases removed from V and 7 bases from J, the gap between germline ends came to 14 bases. CDR1 is GTSNPN, CDR2 SVGIG, per germline (reference sequence). This CDR3 has 13 residues. DNA of the CDR3: TGTGCCTGGATACGGGGGTCTGGGAATGAGCAGTTCTTC. Its translation is CAWIRGSGNEQFF.

This sequence joins TRBV5-8 and TRBJ2-2; no clear D gene. Germline assignment: CDR1 SGHTS and CDR2 YDEGEE. Trimming pared 6 bases from V and 5 bases from J, leaving 5 bases between. CDR3 length: 11 residues. This chain's CDR3 is CASTETGELFF. CDR3 sequence (DNA): TGTGCCAGCACTGAAACCGGGGAGCTGTTTTTT.

This clone was picked up a small number of times. The CDR3 region is CASSKDVRDYEQYF. CDR3 DNA sequence: TGTGCCAGCAGCAAAGATGTACGAGACTACGAGCAGTACTTC. The rearrangement uses TRBV11-2 and TRBJ2-7; D not certain. The CDR3 is made up of 14 amino acids. Trimming pared 5 bases from V and 3 bases from J, leaving 14 bases between. Germline V gene data show CDR1 as SGHAT and CDR2 as FQNNGV.

This clone was detected once. The rearrangement links TRBV30 to TRBJ2-2; D is unclear. The CDR3 spans 10 residues. Trimming pared 5 bases from V and 5 bases from J, leaving 3 bases between. Germline lookup yields CDR1 GTSNPN and CDR2 SVGIG (reference sequence). The CDR3 region is CAWGTGELFF. CDR3 coding DNA: TGTGCCTGGGGGACCGGGGAGCTGTTTTTT.

This clone was counted a single time. The chain couples TRBV28 to TRBJ2-1, with D hard to call. The CDR3 spans 14 residues. V shed 7 bases and J shed 5 bases, with 15 bases lying between them. Germline V gives CDR1 MDHEN, CDR2 SYDVKM. The CDR3 nucleotides are TGTGCCAGCATGGTACTCGGCGAAAACAATGAGCAGTTCTTC. Its protein is CASMVLGENNEQFF. Full variable domain (remainder filled in from reference TRBV28 and TRBJ2-1): DVKVTQSSRYLVKRTGEKVFLECVQDMDHENMFWYRQDPGLGLRLIYFSYDVKMKEKGDIPEGYSVSREKKERFSLILESASTNQTSMYLCASMVLGENNEQFFGPGTRLTVL.